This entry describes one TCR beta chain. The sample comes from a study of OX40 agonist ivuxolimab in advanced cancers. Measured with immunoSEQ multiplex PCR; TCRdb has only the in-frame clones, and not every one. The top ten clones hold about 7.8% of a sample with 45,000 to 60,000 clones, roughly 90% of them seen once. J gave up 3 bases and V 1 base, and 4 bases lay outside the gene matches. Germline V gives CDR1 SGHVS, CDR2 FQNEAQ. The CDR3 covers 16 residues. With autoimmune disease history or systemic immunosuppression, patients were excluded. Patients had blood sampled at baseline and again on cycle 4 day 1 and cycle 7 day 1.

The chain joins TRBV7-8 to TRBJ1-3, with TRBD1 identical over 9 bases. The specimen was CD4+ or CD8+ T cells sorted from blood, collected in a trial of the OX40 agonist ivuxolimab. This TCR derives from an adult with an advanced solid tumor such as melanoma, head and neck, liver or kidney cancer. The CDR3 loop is CASSLVDRGGGNTIYF. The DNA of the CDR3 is TGTGCCAGCAGCTTAGTGGACAGGGGCGGTGGAAACACCATATATTTT.